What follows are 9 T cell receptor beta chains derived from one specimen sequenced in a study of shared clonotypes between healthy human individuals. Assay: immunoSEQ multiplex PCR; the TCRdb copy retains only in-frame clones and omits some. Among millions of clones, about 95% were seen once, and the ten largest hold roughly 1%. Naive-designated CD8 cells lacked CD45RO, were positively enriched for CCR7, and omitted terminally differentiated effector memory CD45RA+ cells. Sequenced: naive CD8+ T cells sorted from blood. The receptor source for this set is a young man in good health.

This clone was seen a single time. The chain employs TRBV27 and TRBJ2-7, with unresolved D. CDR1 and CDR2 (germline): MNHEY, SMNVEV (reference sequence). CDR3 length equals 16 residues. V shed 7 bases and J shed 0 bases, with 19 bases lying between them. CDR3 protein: CASTPIGSVTSYEQYF. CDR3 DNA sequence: TGTGCCAGCACCCCAATCGGGTCTGTCACCTCCTACGAGCAGTACTTC.

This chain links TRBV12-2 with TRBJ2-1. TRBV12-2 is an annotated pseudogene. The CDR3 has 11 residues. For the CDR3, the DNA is TGTGCAAGTCGCTTTTACAATGAGCAGTTCTTC. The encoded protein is CASRFYNEQFF.

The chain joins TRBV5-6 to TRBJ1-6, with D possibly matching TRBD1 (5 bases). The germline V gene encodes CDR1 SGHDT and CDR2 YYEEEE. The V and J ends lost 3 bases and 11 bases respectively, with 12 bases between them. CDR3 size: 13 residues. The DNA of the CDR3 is TGTGCCAGCAGCTATGGGGGGGGAACACCCCTCCACTTT. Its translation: CASSYGGGTPLHF.

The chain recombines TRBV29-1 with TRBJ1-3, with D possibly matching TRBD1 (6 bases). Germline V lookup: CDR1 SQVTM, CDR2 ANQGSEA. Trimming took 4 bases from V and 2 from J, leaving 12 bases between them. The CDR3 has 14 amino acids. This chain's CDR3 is CSVGPAGAGNTIYF. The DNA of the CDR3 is TGCAGCGTTGGGCCGGCAGGGGCTGGAAACACCATATATTTT.

CDR3 nucleotide sequence: TGCGCCAGCAGCCTATATTCCGGACTAGCGGGAGCGAAGGGGGAGCTGTTTTTT. Amino acid sequence: CASSLYSGLAGAKGELFF. The chain employs TRBV4-3 and TRBJ2-2; 13 bases align to TRBD2. Germline V gene data show CDR1 as LGHNA and CDR2 as YSLEER. CDR3 length: 18 amino acids. After removal of 4 bases from V and 8 bases from J, the junction contained 13 bases not matched to a gene.

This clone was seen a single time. The DNA of the CDR3 is TGTGCCAGCAGCTTAACCATGGGGGCCTCCTACGAGCAGTACTTC. Translated, it gives CASSLTMGASYEQYF. The rearrangement joins TRBV7-9 to TRBJ2-7; perhaps TRBD1 as D (6 bases). CDR1 is SEHNR, CDR2 FQNEAQ, per germline (reference sequence). Trimming shortened V by 2 bases and J by 0 bases, and 11 bases separated the two germline ends. This CDR3 is built from 15 residues.

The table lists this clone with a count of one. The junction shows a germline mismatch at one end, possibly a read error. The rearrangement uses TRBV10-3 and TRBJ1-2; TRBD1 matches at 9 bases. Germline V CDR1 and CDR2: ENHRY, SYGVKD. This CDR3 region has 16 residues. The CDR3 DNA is TGTGCCATCAGTGACTGGGACAGGGAGAGAAGCTATGGCCACACCTTC. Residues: CAISDWDRERSYGHTF.

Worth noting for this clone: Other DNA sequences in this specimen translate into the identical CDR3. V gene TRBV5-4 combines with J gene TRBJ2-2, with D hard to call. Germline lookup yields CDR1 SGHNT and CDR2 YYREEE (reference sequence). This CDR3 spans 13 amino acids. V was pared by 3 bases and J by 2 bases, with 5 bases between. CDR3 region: CASSSGNTGELFF. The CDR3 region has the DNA TGTGCCAGCAGCTCGGGCAACACCGGGGAGCTGTTTTTT.

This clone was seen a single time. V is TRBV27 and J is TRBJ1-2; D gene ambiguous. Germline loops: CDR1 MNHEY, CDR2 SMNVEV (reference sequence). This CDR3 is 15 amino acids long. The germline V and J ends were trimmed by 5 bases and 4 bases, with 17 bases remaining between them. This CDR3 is CASSPMGPTSYGYTF. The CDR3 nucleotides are TGTGCCAGCAGTCCTATGGGCCCCACTAGCTATGGCTACACCTTC.